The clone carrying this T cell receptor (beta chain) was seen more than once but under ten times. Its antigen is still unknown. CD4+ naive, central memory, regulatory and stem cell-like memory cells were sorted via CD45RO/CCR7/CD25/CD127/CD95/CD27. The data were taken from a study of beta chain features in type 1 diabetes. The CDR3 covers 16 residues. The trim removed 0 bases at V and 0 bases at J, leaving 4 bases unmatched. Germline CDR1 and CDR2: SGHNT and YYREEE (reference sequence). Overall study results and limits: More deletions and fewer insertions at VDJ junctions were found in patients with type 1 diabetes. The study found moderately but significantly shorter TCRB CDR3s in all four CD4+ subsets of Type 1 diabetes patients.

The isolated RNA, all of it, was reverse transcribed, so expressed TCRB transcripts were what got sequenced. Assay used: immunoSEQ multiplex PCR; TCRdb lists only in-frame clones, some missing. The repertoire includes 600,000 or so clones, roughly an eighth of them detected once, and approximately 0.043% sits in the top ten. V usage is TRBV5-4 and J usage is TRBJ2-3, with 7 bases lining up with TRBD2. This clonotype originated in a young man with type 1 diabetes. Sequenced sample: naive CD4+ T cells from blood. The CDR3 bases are TGTGCCAGCAGCTTGGTGCTAGCGGCTAGCACAGATACGCAGTATTTT. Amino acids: CASSLVLAASTDTQYF.